This T cell receptor beta chain was identified during a study of blood T cell repertoires in COVID-19. Across the whole study: T cells, B-cell-depleted T cells, or PBMCs supplied cDNA or gDNA.

This CDR3 is built from 15 residues. Germline CDR1 and CDR2: SNHLY and FYNNEI. J lost 10 bases, V lost 6 bases, and 8 bases had no gene match. Study processing details: Amplification of reference gene primers provided the estimated nucleated cell counts. This table comes from immunoSEQ multiplex PCR, and its TCRdb copy is limited to in-frame clones, with some not included. The V and J calls and clone size come from that table; D and trimming were worked out from the DNA. This sample has roughly 230,000 clones, with about four fifths found just once. This receptor was taken from a middle-aged man with active or convalescent COVID-19. Material: peripheral blood. V and J are TRBV2 and TRBJ2-1, with TRBD2 identical over 14 bases. The CDR3 nucleotides are TGTGCCAGCAGGCCGACTAGCGGGGGGGCCTACGAGCAGTTCTTC. This gives the protein CASRPTSGGAYEQFF.